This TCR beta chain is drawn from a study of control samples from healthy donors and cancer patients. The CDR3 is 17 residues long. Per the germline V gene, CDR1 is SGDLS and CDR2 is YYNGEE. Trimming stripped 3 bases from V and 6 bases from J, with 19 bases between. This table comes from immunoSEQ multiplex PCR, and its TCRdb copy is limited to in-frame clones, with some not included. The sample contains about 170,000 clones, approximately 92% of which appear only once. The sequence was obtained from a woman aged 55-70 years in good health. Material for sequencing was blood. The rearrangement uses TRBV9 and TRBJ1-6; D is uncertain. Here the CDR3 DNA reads TGTGCCAGCAGCGATAGCTTGACTACCGCTTCTAATTCACCCCTCCACTTT. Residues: CASSDSLTTASNSPLHF.